These T cell receptor beta chains were read from a single sample in a study of primary melanoma T cells and metastatic recurrence. The table came from immunoSEQ multiplex PCR; TCRdb's copy has only in-frame clones and leaves some out. The sample includes under 70 clones. Sequencing used melanoma tumor tissue. The receptor source for this set is a human donor with melanoma. CDR3s include the opening cysteine and the closing phenylalanine or tryptophan. A D gene is named only where the DNA matches it firmly. Size values are once, few and many counts, or a class for expanded clones, and some rows have none.

CDR3 | DNA | D | size | J | V
CASALGLRQPQHF | TGTGCCAGCGCCTTAGGGCTGAGACAGCCCCAGCATTTT | NA | NA | TRBJ1-5 | TRBV19
CASSVWPLGELFF | TGTGCCAGCAGCGTATGGCCCCTCGGGGAGCTGTTTTTT | NA | NA | TRBJ2-2 | TRBV9
CASSLYTGPTNTEAFF | TGTGCCAGCAGCTTGTATACGGGTCCCACGAACACTGAAGCTTTCTTT | NA | few | TRBJ1-1 | TRBV11-3
CASSTQGYGYTF | TGTGCCAGCAGTACACAGGGGTATGGCTACACCTTC | TRBD1 | NA | TRBJ1-2 | TRBV6-8
CASSIMDGQNQPQHF | TGTGCCAGTAGTATAATGGACGGACAAAATCAGCCCCAGCATTTT | NA | NA | TRBJ1-5 | TRBV19
CAGDLSTDTQYF | TGTGCCGGGGACCTGAGCACAGATACGCAGTATTTT | NA | NA | TRBJ2-3 | TRBV30
CAISGRDRNDYEQYF | TGTGCCATCAGTGGCCGGGACAGGAATGATTACGAGCAGTACTTC | TRBD1 | NA | TRBJ2-7 | TRBV6-4
CASSRGPYEQYF | TGTGCCAGCAGCAGGGGTCCCTACGAGCAGTACTTC | NA | NA | TRBJ2-7 | TRBV6-8
CASSPQWEDQNEQFF | TGTGCCAGCAGTCCCCAATGGGAAGACCAAAATGAGCAGTTCTTC | NA | NA | TRBJ2-1 | TRBV6-8
CASSLLDSLTGELFF | TGTGCCAGCAGCTTGCTAGACAGTCTCACCGGGGAGCTGTTTTTT | NA | NA | TRBJ2-2 | TRBV11-3
CATVEGQSSYEQYF | TGTGCCACGGTTGAGGGACAGTCCTCCTACGAGCAGTACTTC | TRBD1 | NA | TRBJ2-7 | TRBV6-8
CASSPGDVKNIQYF | TGTGCCAGTAGCCCCGGCGATGTCAAAAACATTCAGTACTTC | NA | NA | TRBJ2-4 | TRBV19
CASRASMNTEAFF | TGTGCCAGCAGAGCCAGCATGAACACTGAAGCTTTCTTT | NA | NA | TRBJ1-1 | TRBV6-8
CASSEGARIIFGYTF | TGTGCCAGCAGTGAAGGGGCACGGATCATCTTTGGCTACACCTTC | NA | NA | TRBJ1-2 | TRBV6-1
CASIETGTPPREQFF | TGTGCCAGCATCGAGACAGGGACTCCTCCTCGAGAGCAGTTCTTC | NA | NA | TRBJ2-1 | TRBV11-3
CASSQGSEGYGYTF | TGTGCCAGCAGCCAAGGATCCGAGGGCTATGGCTACACCTTC | NA | NA | TRBJ1-2 | TRBV11-3
CAIRNLGGATDTQYF | TGTGCCATCAGGAACCTCGGGGGGGCTACAGATACGCAGTATTTT | TRBD2 | NA | TRBJ2-3 | TRBV6-8
CASSPRTGDDGYTF | TGTGCCAGCTCACCCAGGACAGGGGACGACGGCTACACCTTC | TRBD1 | NA | TRBJ1-2 | TRBV18
CASSPGLLPTLNTEAFF | TGTGCCAGCTCACCCGGTCTACTCCCCACGTTGAACACTGAAGCTTTCTTT | NA | NA | TRBJ1-1 | TRBV18
CASSFGQTNQPQHF | TGTGCCAGCAGCTTCGGACAGACTAATCAGCCCCAGCATTTT | NA | NA | TRBJ1-5 | TRBV11-3
CASSLDSGQGYGYTF | TGTGCCAGCAGCTTAGATTCGGGACAGGGGTATGGCTACACCTTC | TRBD1 | NA | TRBJ1-2 | TRBV7-8
CASRRGEGNSPLHF | TGTGCCAGCAGGCGGGGTGAGGGTAATTCACCCCTCCACTTT | NA | NA | TRBJ1-6 | TRBV22-1
CASSPGTSLADGYTF | TGTGCCAGCTCACCTGGGACATCCTTAGCGGATGGCTACACCTTC | NA | NA | TRBJ1-2 | TRBV18
CASSFLVAPSGANVLTF | TGCGCCAGCAGCTTTCTAGTTGCCCCCAGCGGGGCCAACGTCCTGACTTTC | NA | NA | TRBJ2-6 | TRBV5-1
CASSPTGEVPYEQYF | TGTGCCAGCAGCCCTACGGGGGAGGTGCCCTACGAGCAGTACTTC | NA | NA | TRBJ2-7 | TRBV28
CASSLAPGLAGGEQFF | TGTGCCAGCAGCTTGGCTCCGGGACTAGCGGGGGGTGAGCAGTTCTTC | TRBD2 | NA | TRBJ2-1 | TRBV11-3
CASSPRSGTMNTEAFF | TGTGCCAGCTCACCACGGTCGGGGACGATGAACACTGAAGCTTTCTTT | NA | NA | TRBJ1-1 | TRBV18